The 27 T cell receptor beta chains below were found in one sample sequenced in a study of shared clonotypes between healthy human individuals. Sequencing used immunoSEQ multiplex PCR; TCRdb keeps in-frame clones, though not all of them. The sample holds about 730,000 clones; over 60% are singletons and the top ten take approximately 2%. The sequencing sample was made of memory CD4+ T cells sorted from blood. This sample's subset: CD45RA-negative fraction. These receptors came from a young woman in good health.

This clone was seen only a few times. V is TRBV5-1 and J is TRBJ2-7, with D possibly being TRBD2 (5 bases). Trimming stripped 4 bases from V and 3 bases from J, with 14 bases between. CDR1 SGHRS and CDR2 YFSETQ come from the germline V gene. The CDR3 extends over 14 amino acids. CDR3 sequence (DNA): TGCGCCAGCAGCCACGGGGAACGGGGCTACGAGCAGTACTTC. Translated: CASSHGERGYEQYF.

V usage is TRBV5-1 and J usage is TRBJ2-1; D gene ambiguous. The CDR3 spans 15 residues. Germline CDR1 SGHRS, CDR2 YFSETQ. V was shortened by 2 bases and J by 3 bases, with 12 bases between the two germline ends. As DNA, the CDR3 is TGCGCCAGCAGCTTAACGTCCCTGGGCTACAATGAGCAGTTCTTC. It codes for CASSLTSLGYNEQFF.

This chain uses TRBV7-9 with TRBJ2-5; 13 bases agree with TRBD2. V gave up 4 bases and J gave up 4 bases; unmatched junction bases: 12. The CDR3 is 18 amino acids. CDR1 is SEHNR, CDR2 FQNEAQ, per germline (reference sequence). CDR3 residues: CASSSGLAGHPGLETQYF. The DNA for the CDR3 is TGTGCCAGCAGCTCGGGACTAGCGGGGCACCCCGGGCTAGAGACCCAGTACTTC.

The J gene is TRBJ2-1, the V gene TRBV2; D gene uncertain. The V and J ends lost 2 bases and 6 bases respectively, with 11 bases between them. The germline gives CDR1 SNHLY, CDR2 FYNNEI. The CDR3 covers 14 residues. The CDR3 nucleotides read TGTGCCAGCAGTGAAAGAAGGACCGGCAATGAGCAGTTCTTC. As protein: CASSERRTGNEQFF. The full variable domain, with the rest looked up from reference TRBV2 and TRBJ2-1, is EPEVTQTPSHQVTQMGQEVILRCVPISNHLYFYWYRQILGQKVEFLVSFYNNEISEKSEIFDDQFSVERPDGSNFTLKIRSTKLEDSAMYFCASSERRTGNEQFFGPGTRLTVL.

This sequence joins TRBV28 and TRBJ2-1; 8 nucleotides align to TRBD2. The ends lost 8 bases at V and 2 bases at J; junction bases unmatched: 8. Germline CDR1 and CDR2: MDHEN and SYDVKM. The CDR3 has 15 residues. The CDR3: CASRGGLGPYNEQFF. CDR3 DNA sequence: TGTGCCAGCCGGGGGGGGCTCGGACCCTACAATGAGCAGTTCTTC.

The chain recombines TRBV19 with TRBJ2-6; D call uncertain. The CDR3 extends over 15 amino acids. The V and J ends lost 3 bases and 0 bases respectively, with 6 bases between them. CDR1 and CDR2 from the germline V gene are LNHDA and SQIVND (reference sequence). The chain's CDR3 is CASSMGNSGANVLTF. The CDR3 nucleotides are TGTGCCAGTAGTATGGGAAACTCTGGGGCCAACGTCCTGACTTTC.

This clone was seen a few times. This same CDR3 is encoded by further DNA sequences in the sample. V is TRBV7-2 and J is TRBJ1-5, with D unresolved. CDR1 is SGHTA, CDR2 FQGNSA, per germline. Deletions cut 2 bases from V and 2 bases from J, with 10 bases between. There are 15 residues in the CDR3. This CDR3 reads CASSLSVLGNQPQHF. CDR3 sequence (DNA): TGTGCCAGCAGCTTAAGCGTTCTCGGCAATCAGCCCCAGCATTTT.

The CDR3: CASSRVAAGPYNEQFF. As DNA, the CDR3 is TGTGCCAGCAGCCGAGTGGCGGCAGGCCCCTACAATGAGCAGTTCTTC. The V call is TRBV28, the J call TRBJ2-1; no definite D call. V lost 6 bases, J lost 2 bases, and 17 bases lay in between. CDR1 and CDR2 (germline): MDHEN, SYDVKM. The CDR3 is 16 residues long.

This rearrangement joins TRBV11-2 to TRBJ1-1; D is unresolved. This CDR3 region has 14 residues. Germline CDR1 reads SGHAT; CDR2 reads FQNNGV. The V end lost 3 bases, the J end lost 0 bases, and 8 bases lay between the germline ends. CDR3 bases: TGTGCCAGCAGCTTTTACGGTTTGAACACTGAAGCTTTCTTT. It yields the protein CASSFYGLNTEAFF.

This clone was observed a few times. The chain joins TRBV6-6 to TRBJ1-5; D ambiguous. Trimming cost V 2 bases and J 1 base, with 6 bases left between them. The germline V gene encodes CDR1 MNHNY and CDR2 SVGAGI (reference sequence). The CDR3 is made up of 14 amino acids. The CDR3 region has the DNA TGTGCCAGCAGTTACCCGGACAGCAATCAGCCCCAGCATTTT. This codes for CASSYPDSNQPQHF.

V usage is TRBV25-1 and J usage is TRBJ2-3, with 10 nucleotides matching TRBD1. With 2 bases clipped from V and 2 bases from J, the junction kept 7 bases outside the gene matches. Germline loops: CDR1 MGHDK, CDR2 SYGVNS. The CDR3 totals 17 residues. The CDR3 reads CASSELRDRGTTDTQYF. Here the CDR3 DNA reads TGTGCCAGCAGTGAACTCCGGGACAGGGGTACCACAGATACGCAGTATTTT.

The chain combines TRBV6-5 with TRBJ2-3, with D uncertain. Germline CDR1 and CDR2: MNHEY and SVGAGI. The length of the CDR3 is 13 residues. Trimming left V 1 base short and J 6 bases short, with 8 bases between. Here the CDR3 reads CASSYFAGDTQYF. In nucleotides, the CDR3 is TGTGCCAGCAGTTACTTCGCTGGGGATACGCAGTATTTT.

This rearrangement joins TRBV6-6 to TRBJ1-4; perhaps TRBD1 as D (5 bases). CDR1 MNHNY and CDR2 SVGAGI come from the germline V gene (reference sequence). V was shortened by 6 bases and J by 5 bases, with 13 bases between the two germline ends. This CDR3 spans 14 amino acids. CDR3 in amino acids: CASRTGGTNEKLFF. The CDR3 DNA is TGTGCCAGCAGAACGGGGGGGACGAATGAAAAACTGTTTTTT.

A few counts support this clone. V is TRBV18 and J is TRBJ1-1; no clear D gene. The CDR3 loop spans 16 amino acids. Between the trimmed V and J ends, which lost 7 bases and 1 base, there was a span of 19 bases. Germline V gene data show CDR1 as KGHSH and CDR2 as LQKENI. The CDR3 DNA is TGTGCCAGCTACCCCGCCCTGTTCGAGAAGAACACTGAAGCTTTCTTT. Protein: CASYPALFEKNTEAFF.

This clone came up once. The same CDR3 arises from other DNA sequences in this sample as well. The genes are TRBV20-1 and TRBJ2-5, with no clear D. Germline CDR1 is DFQATT and CDR2 is SNEGSKA (reference sequence). This CDR3 has 10 amino acids. V gave up 2 bases and J gave up 5 bases, with 3 bases separating them. The CDR3 loop is CSARRETQYF. CDR3 DNA: TGCAGTGCTAGAAGGGAGACCCAGTACTTC.

V and J are TRBV19 and TRBJ2-7; 10 positions match TRBD1. Germline values: CDR1 LNHDA, CDR2 SQIVND (reference sequence). V shed 5 bases, J shed 2 bases, and the junction held 6 bases outside the gene matches. The CDR3 is 15 amino acids. The CDR3: CASSSRTGGAYEQYF. CDR3 in DNA: TGTGCCAGTAGTTCCCGGACAGGGGGTGCCTACGAGCAGTACTTC.

The chain is built from TRBV29-1 and TRBJ1-5; TRBD1 aligns across 8 bases. J lost 5 bases, V lost 4 bases, and 4 bases had no gene match. Germline CDR1 is SQVTM and CDR2 is ANQGSEA. This CDR3 is built from 13 residues. CDR3 in DNA: TGCAGCGTTGCGGGACAGGCGGATCAGCCCCAGCATTTT. Its protein product is CSVAGQADQPQHF.

The genes are TRBV7-9 and TRBJ2-2; TRBD1 matches at 7 bases. V shed 8 bases and J 3 bases; nucleotides not matched to a gene: 12. Germline V gene lookup returns CDR1 SEHNR and CDR2 FQNEAQ (reference sequence). The CDR3 sequence is 16 residues long. Here the CDR3 DNA reads TGTGCCAGCGGGGACAGACCTACTGGGCACACCGGGGAGCTGTTTTTT. This sequence encodes CASGDRPTGHTGELFF. The full variable domain, in which reference TRBV7-9 and TRBJ2-2 provide the parts outside the CDR3, is DTGVSQNPRHKITKRGQNVTFRCDPISEHNRLYWYRQTLGQGPEFLTYFQNEAQLEKSRLLSDRFSAERPKGSFSTLEIQRTEQGDSAMYLCASGDRPTGHTGELFFGEGSRLTVL.

The table lists this clone with many counts. The rearrangement uses TRBV7-9 and TRBJ2-1; possible D gene TRBD2, 5 bases. This CDR3 spans 14 amino acids. Trimming took 1 base from V and 7 from J, leaving 11 bases between them. Germline lookup yields CDR1 SEHNR and CDR2 FQNEAQ (reference sequence). DNA for the CDR3: TGTGCCAGCAGCTTAGGAGGACTCTTTAATGAGCAGTTCTTC. This gives the protein CASSLGGLFNEQFF.

The V call is TRBV29-1, the J call TRBJ2-7; 7 positions agree with TRBD1. The CDR3 is 13 residues long. The V and J ends lost 6 bases and 2 bases, in that order; junction bases with no gene match: 7. Germline CDR1 reads SQVTM; CDR2 reads ANQGSEA. The CDR3 DNA reads as TGCAGCGTGCTACGGACAGGAACCTACGAGCAGTACTTC. This codes for CSVLRTGTYEQYF.

This chain connects TRBV6-1 to TRBJ1-1, with D uncertain. This CDR3 has 12 residues. Germline V gene data show CDR1 as MNHNS and CDR2 as SASEGT. With 8 bases removed from V and 1 base from J, the gap between germline ends came to 8 bases. The CDR3 DNA reads TGTGCCAGCTGCCAGCGGAACACTGAAGCTTTCTTT. This encodes CASCQRNTEAFF.

This chain uses TRBV28 with TRBJ1-2; 9 bases agree with TRBD1. Germline CDR1 MDHEN, CDR2 SYDVKM. This CDR3 is built from 15 residues. J gave up 3 bases and V 3 bases, and 5 bases lay outside the gene matches. This CDR3 is CASSLWTGEDYGYTF. For the CDR3, the DNA is TGTGCCAGCAGTTTGTGGACAGGGGAGGACTATGGCTACACCTTC.

About this clone: A much bigger clone sits one base away, suggesting this may be a read error. The chain combines TRBV28 with TRBJ2-2; D is unclear. The CDR3 consists of 13 residues. Deletions cut 3 bases from V and 1 base from J, with 3 bases between. The germline gives CDR1 MDHEN, CDR2 SYDVKM. This chain's CDR3 is CASSFLNTGELFF. The CDR3 nucleotides are TGTGCCAGCAGTTTCTTGAACACCGGGGAGCTGTTTTTT.

This clone was recorded at least ten times. The V call is TRBV12-5, the J call TRBJ2-5, with 10 bases that match TRBD1. The CDR3 sequence is 18 residues long. CDR1 and CDR2 from the germline V gene are LGHNT and FRNRAP. Trimming cost V 5 bases and J 0 bases; bases outside gene matches: 12. The CDR3 nucleotides are TGTGCTAGTGGTCGCTACTTGGGGACAGGGGACTACCAAGAGACCCAGTACTTC. Protein product: CASGRYLGTGDYQETQYF. Looking up the rest from reference TRBV12-5 and TRBJ2-5 gives the full variable domain: DARVTQTPRHKVTEMGQEVTMRCQPILGHNTVFWYRQTMMQGLELLAYFRNRAPLDDSGMPKDRFSAEMPDATLATLKIQPSEPRDSAVYFCASGRYLGTGDYQETQYFGPGTRLLVL.

About this clone itself: Being one base from a much bigger clone, this may be a read error. The sample carries other DNA sequences with the same CDR3. The chain carries TRBV4-1 and TRBJ2-6, with a tentative D call TRBD1 (6 bases). Germline CDR1 and CDR2: MGHRA and YSYEKL. The CDR3 is made up of 17 amino acids. The DNA for the CDR3 is TGCGCTAGCAGCCAGGACAGAGGTTTCTCTGGGGCCAACGTCCTGACTTTC. Its translation is CASSQDRGFSGANVLTF.

This clone was picked up one time. This sequence joins TRBV14 and TRBJ1-2, with D uncertain. The CDR3 consists of 16 residues. CDR1 SGHDN and CDR2 FVKESK come from the germline V gene. V dropped 1 base and J dropped 1 base, with 13 bases sitting between them. Here the CDR3 reads CASSQGYTELNYGYTF. In DNA, the CDR3 is TGTGCCAGCAGCCAAGGGTATACTGAACTTAACTATGGCTACACCTTC.

This clone was seen a handful of times. The gene calls are TRBV5-1 and TRBJ2-1; 7 bases match TRBD2. This CDR3 has 16 amino acids. V was clipped by 4 bases and J by 9 bases; unmatched bases: 16. CDR1 is SGHRS and CDR2 is YFSETQ in the germline V gene. CDR3 residues: CASSPRSGGGPVEQFF. The CDR3 bases are TGCGCCAGCAGCCCCCGGTCTGGGGGAGGGCCTGTTGAGCAGTTCTTC. The whole variable domain, filled in from reference TRBV5-1 and TRBJ2-1, reads KAGVTQTPRYLIKTRGQQVTLSCSPISGHRSVSWYQQTPGQGLQFLFEYFSETQRNKGNFPGRFSGRQFSNSRSEMNVSTLELGDSALYLCASSPRSGGGPVEQFFGPGTRLTVL.